This TCR beta chain appears in the sequencing data of a study of cytomegalovirus exposure and HLA in healthy donors. Study outcomes and limitations: Researchers counted 180 or so TCR beta chains as cytomegalovirus-associated. There were some V segments, including TRBV6-2 and TRBV6-3, excluded as indistinguishable.

This clone has just a few counts. Antigen specificity is unknown. It was with 60 Vbeta and 13 Jbeta primers that the PCR ran. TCRdb's table, derived via immunoSEQ multiplex PCR, lists solely in-frame clones and lacks some. The sample shows around 140,000 clones, around 59% of them seen only once. Germline lookup yields CDR1 MGHDK and CDR2 SYGVNS. V lost 4 bases and J lost 1, with 16 bases in between. The CDR3 consists of 16 residues. The sequenced sample consisted of PBMCs. The chain recombines TRBV25-1 with TRBJ1-1; D possibly corresponds to TRBD1 (6 bases). This TCR derives from a male donor in good health and CMV-seronegative. The CDR3 DNA follows: TGTGCCAGCAGTGTTCTTGGGAGGGGACAGAACACTGAAGCTTTCTTT. Amino acids: CASSVLGRGQNTEAFF.